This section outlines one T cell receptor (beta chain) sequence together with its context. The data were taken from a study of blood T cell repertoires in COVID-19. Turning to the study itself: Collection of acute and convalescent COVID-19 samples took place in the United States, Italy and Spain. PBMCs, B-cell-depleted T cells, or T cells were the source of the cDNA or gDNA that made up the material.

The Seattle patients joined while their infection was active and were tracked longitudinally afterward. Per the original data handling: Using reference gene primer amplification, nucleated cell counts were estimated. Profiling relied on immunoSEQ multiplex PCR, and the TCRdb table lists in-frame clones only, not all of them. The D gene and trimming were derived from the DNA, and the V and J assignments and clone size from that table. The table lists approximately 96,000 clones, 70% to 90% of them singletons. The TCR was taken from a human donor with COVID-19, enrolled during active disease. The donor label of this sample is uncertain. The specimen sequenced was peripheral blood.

The CDR3 sequence is CASSWGQGASEQYF. The CDR3 DNA reads as TGTGCCAGCAGCTGGGGACAGGGGGCGAGCGAGCAGTACTTC. V is TRBV5-6 and J is TRBJ2-7; 12 bases line up with TRBD1. The germline CDR1 and CDR2 sequences are SGHDT and YYEEEE. CDR3 length: 14 amino acids. V trimming: 3 bases; J trimming: 6 bases; junction bases outside the gene matches: 4.